Listed here are 29 T cell receptor beta chains from one sample, sequenced in a study of blood T cell repertoires in COVID-19. Some clones are missing from TCRdb's copy, which holds only in-frame ones; the method was immunoSEQ multiplex PCR. This table holds 120,000 to 150,000 clones, approximately 90% found once. What was sequenced was peripheral blood. The source of these receptors is an elderly woman with acute or convalescent COVID-19.

The CDR3 DNA sequence: TGTGCCAGCAGTGAAGACGGCTCCTACGAGCAGTACTTC. It encodes CASSEDGSYEQYF. The J gene is TRBJ2-7, the V gene TRBV2; D remains unclear. Germline loops: CDR1 SNHLY, CDR2 FYNNEI. This CDR3 contains 13 residues. Trimming shortened V by 1 base and J by 0 bases, and 4 bases separated the two germline ends.

For this clone: The junction does not match germline at one end; this may be a read error. This chain connects TRBV7-7 to TRBJ1-4; D gene uncertain. In germline, CDR1 is SSHAT, CDR2 FNYEAQ (reference sequence). CDR3 size: 14 residues. CDR3 loop: CASSDGMANEKLFF. The DNA for the CDR3 is TGTGCTAGCAGCGACGGGATGGCTAATGAAAAACTGTTTTTT.

This clone was found once. The J gene is TRBJ1-1, the V gene TRBV4-1, with D perhaps matching TRBD1 (6 bases). Germline CDR1 is MGHRA and CDR2 is YSYEKL. The CDR3 length is 15 residues. V was shortened by 8 bases and J by 3 bases, with 19 bases between the two germline ends. The CDR3 DNA is TGCGCCAGCTCACAGGCGTCTCAGGGGTACACTGAAGCTTTCTTT. This translates into CASSQASQGYTEAFF.

This sequence joins TRBV6-5 and TRBJ1-6; 7 bases map to TRBD1. The CDR3 loop spans 15 amino acids. Germline-derived CDR1 and CDR2 are MNHEY and SVGAGI. J was trimmed by 7 bases and V by 7 bases; bases with no gene match: 10. CDR3 in DNA: TGTGCCAGCACCACAGGGGAGACAGGAAATTCACCCCTCCACTTT. Translation gives CASTTGETGNSPLHF.

This clone has just a few counts. The chain joins TRBV7-6 to TRBJ1-3; 7 bases map to TRBD1. Germline CDR1 and CDR2: SGHVS and FNYEAQ. V trimming: 1 base; J trimming: 0 bases; junction bases outside the gene matches: 6. The CDR3 contains 17 residues. CDR3 sequence reads: CASSLGAGGNSGNTIYF. CDR3 nucleotide sequence: TGTGCCAGCAGCTTAGGGGCAGGGGGGAACTCTGGAAACACCATATATTTT.

CDR3 loop: CASRFMRDRAYQETQYF. CDR3 sequence (DNA): TGTGCAAGTCGCTTTATGAGGGACAGGGCGTACCAAGAGACCCAGTACTTC. The rearrangement links TRBV12-2 to TRBJ2-5; the table's D call, TRBD1, has no DNA check behind it. TRBV12-2 is a documented pseudogene. The CDR3 length is 17 residues.

The chain recombines TRBV4-1 with TRBJ1-4; 7 nucleotides agree with TRBD1. Per the germline V gene, CDR1 is MGHRA and CDR2 is YSYEKL. CDR3 length: 15 amino acids. Trimming removed 1 base from V and 7 bases from J; junction bases left unmatched: 6. The CDR3 sequence is CASSQGKGASEKLFF. In nucleotides, the CDR3 is TGCGCCAGCAGCCAAGGGAAGGGGGCGAGTGAAAAACTGTTTTTT.

The chain has TRBV5-4 and TRBJ1-4; D unclear. Trimming took 10 bases from V and 8 from J, leaving 9 bases between them. CDR3 size: 10 residues. Germline V lookup: CDR1 SGHNT, CDR2 YYREEE (reference sequence). The CDR3, as DNA: TGTGCCTCCGGGAAGGAAAAACTGTTTTTT. Translating gives CASGKEKLFF.

This chain connects TRBV3-1 (or the pseudogene TRBV3-2) to TRBJ2-2; 9 bases map to TRBD1. The CDR3 is made up of 14 amino acids. Trimming at V came to 4 bases and at J to 7 bases, leaving 4 bases not matched to a gene. From germline, CDR1 is LGHDT and CDR2 YNNKEL (reference sequence). This chain's CDR3 is CASSRGTGIGELFF. DNA for the CDR3: TGTGCCAGCAGCCGGGGGACAGGGATCGGGGAGCTGTTTTTT.

The chain joins TRBV7-2 to TRBJ1-3, with D perhaps matching TRBD1 (5 bases). In germline, CDR1 is SGHTA, CDR2 FQGNSA. The ends were cut back, 1 base at V and 4 bases at J, with 14 bases in the middle. There are 16 residues in the CDR3. Here the CDR3 DNA reads TGTGCCAGCAGCTTAGATCCAGGGATAGGAGGAAACACCATATATTTT. This translates into CASSLDPGIGGNTIYF.

J is TRBJ2-5 and V is TRBV30; D might be TRBD2 (6 bases). V lost 5 bases, J lost 2 bases, and 15 bases lay in between. The CDR3 is made up of 14 amino acids. Germline CDR1 reads GTSNPN; CDR2 reads SVGIG (reference sequence). This CDR3 is CAWGPGEAQETQYF. The CDR3 DNA reads TGTGCCTGGGGGCCGGGGGAGGCTCAAGAGACCCAGTACTTC.

The chain employs TRBV6-2 or TRBV6-3 and TRBJ2-1; D is perhaps TRBD1 (6 bases). The V gene lost 6 bases and the J gene lost 6 bases, with 24 bases spanning the gap. The CDR3 totals 17 residues. In germline, CDR1 is MNHEY, CDR2 SVGEGT. The CDR3 coding sequence is TGTGCCAGCAGCCCTCCCCCCCAGGGGCTAGGGGGCAATGAGCAGTTCTTC. This encodes CASSPPPQGLGGNEQFF.

The J gene is TRBJ1-1, the V gene TRBV30; no firm D call. This CDR3 region has 14 residues. CDR1 and CDR2 from the germline V gene are GTSNPN and SVGIG (reference sequence). Trimming shortened V by 0 bases and J by 1 base, and 9 bases separated the two germline ends. DNA for the CDR3: TGTGCCTGGAGTGTGTTCCAGAAGAACACTGAAGCTTTCTTT. This encodes CAWSVFQKNTEAFF.

V usage is TRBV11-2 and J usage is TRBJ1-2; TRBD1 might be the D (5 bases). Trimming pared 5 bases from V and 2 bases from J, leaving 15 bases between. CDR3 length equals 15 residues. In germline, CDR1 is SGHAT, CDR2 FQNNGV. The chain's CDR3 is CASSPSTTVNYGYTF. In nucleotides, the CDR3 is TGTGCCAGCAGCCCCTCTACGACAGTAAACTATGGCTACACCTTC.

This clone was counted once. The rearrangement uses TRBV3-1 (or the pseudogene TRBV3-2) and TRBJ1-1, with no clear D. This CDR3 comprises 13 residues. From germline, CDR1 is LGHDT and CDR2 YNNKEL (reference sequence). Trimming cost V 5 bases and J 1 base, with 8 bases left between them. Here the CDR3 reads CASSERENTEAFF. The CDR3 DNA follows: TGTGCCAGCAGCGAACGGGAGAACACTGAAGCTTTCTTT.

The chain links TRBV23-1 to TRBJ2-7; D ambiguous. TRBV23-1 falls under the ORF class, with uncertain function. The CDR3 is made up of 11 amino acids. With 4 bases removed from V and 4 bases from J, the gap between germline ends came to 5 bases. The CDR3, as DNA: TGCGCCAGCAGTCCCCAATACGAGCAGTACTTC. Protein product: CASSPQYEQYF.

This chain joins TRBV29-1 and TRBJ2-2; a weak D match, TRBD1 (5 bases). Trimming cost V 5 bases and J 4 bases, with 8 bases left between them. CDR3 size: 12 residues. The germline V gene encodes CDR1 SQVTM and CDR2 ANQGSEA. The CDR3 coding sequence is TGCAGCGTTCAGGGATCCACCGGGGAGCTGTTTTTT. It specifies CSVQGSTGELFF.

This chain links TRBV19 with TRBJ1-1, with no clear D. The germline V and J ends were trimmed by 0 bases and 4 bases, with 6 bases remaining between them. CDR1 is LNHDA, CDR2 SQIVND, per germline (reference sequence). This CDR3 is 13 amino acids long. In nucleotides, the CDR3 is TGTGCCAGTAGTATAGACCGGGTCACTGAAGCTTTCTTT. Residues: CASSIDRVTEAFF.

This clone was detected a few times. The gene calls are TRBV6-6 and TRBJ2-7; a possible D gene is TRBD1 (6 bases). Germline-derived CDR1 and CDR2 are MNHNY and SVGAGI (reference sequence). Trimming removed 7 bases from V and 2 bases from J, with 12 bases in between. This CDR3 region has 13 residues. CDR3 DNA sequence: TGTGCCAGCAATCAGAGGACAGCCTACGAGCAGTACTTC. It translates to CASNQRTAYEQYF.

This clone was observed a single time. The chain couples TRBV6-5 to TRBJ1-6, with D possibly matching TRBD1 (5 bases). CDR1 is MNHEY, CDR2 SVGAGI, per germline. Trimming removed 9 bases at V and 8 bases at J, with 14 bases between. This CDR3 spans 13 amino acids. CDR3 in DNA: TGTGCCAGACAGGCCTCATCCCATTCACCCCTCCACTTT. Its protein product is CARQASSHSPLHF.

The chain is built from TRBV11-2 and TRBJ1-3; D not resolved. The length of the CDR3 is 14 residues. V was pared by 5 bases and J by 4 bases, with 12 bases between. Germline-derived CDR1 and CDR2 are SGHAT and FQNNGV. The CDR3 DNA follows: TGTGCCAGCAGCCCTAGCCGTTTGGGAAACACCATATATTTT. Its protein product is CASSPSRLGNTIYF.

The chain couples TRBV30 to TRBJ2-5, with a tentative D call TRBD2 (5 bases). V dropped 3 bases and J dropped 1 base, with 9 bases sitting between them. The germline CDR1 and CDR2 sequences are GTSNPN and SVGIG (reference sequence). The CDR3 is 13 residues long. DNA for the CDR3: TGTGCCTGGAGGTACCGGGGCCAAGAGACCCAGTACTTC. Translation gives CAWRYRGQETQYF.

This sequence joins TRBV7-9 and TRBJ1-1; a weak D match, TRBD1 (5 bases). Germline loops: CDR1 SEHNR, CDR2 FQNEAQ (reference sequence). Trimming took 2 bases from V and 7 from J, leaving 11 bases between them. The CDR3 spans 13 residues. CDR3 in amino acids: CASSLITQGEAFF. The CDR3 region has the DNA TGTGCCAGCAGCTTAATTACGCAGGGTGAAGCTTTCTTT.

This sequence joins TRBV5-1 and TRBJ1-1; D possibly corresponds to TRBD1 (6 bases). This CDR3 comprises 14 residues. The V gene's germline CDR1 is SGHRS and CDR2 YFSETQ. V lost 6 bases and J 7 bases, leaving 19 bases between the germline ends. The CDR3 DNA reads TGCGCCAGCACCAACGCAGGGGTAAACGGTGAAGCTTTCTTT. It codes for CASTNAGVNGEAFF.

J is TRBJ1-2 and V is TRBV27; 9 nucleotides align to TRBD1. Per germline, CDR1 MNHEY and CDR2 SMNVEV (reference sequence). The CDR3 loop spans 16 amino acids. J was trimmed by 3 bases and V by 7 bases; bases with no gene match: 12. The CDR3 protein is CASTRAGTGFDYGYTF. As DNA, the CDR3 is TGTGCCAGCACCCGGGCCGGGACAGGGTTCGACTATGGCTACACCTTC.

This chain joins TRBV6-5 and TRBJ1-2; D gene unclear. The CDR3 extends over 14 amino acids. V was trimmed by 5 bases and J by 5 bases, leaving 15 bases between them. Germline V lookup: CDR1 MNHEY, CDR2 SVGAGI. The CDR3 nucleotides are TGTGCCAGCAGTACGGCGGGCAGAAGGTATGGCTACACCTTC. This translates into CASSTAGRRYGYTF.

V gene TRBV4-3 combines with J gene TRBJ1-2, with D perhaps TRBD1 (6 bases). The germline CDR1 and CDR2 sequences are LGHNA and YSLEER. This CDR3 is built from 14 residues. Trimming left V 3 bases short and J 8 bases short, with 16 bases between. CDR3 amino acids: CASSQDTGRRGYTF. In nucleotides, the CDR3 is TGCGCCAGCAGCCAGGATACAGGGCGGAGAGGCTACACCTTC.

This CDR3 reads CASSLGLNSNQPQHF. DNA for the CDR3: TGTGCCAGCAGCCTGGGACTAAATAGCAATCAGCCCCAGCATTTT. This chain connects TRBV3-1 (or the pseudogene TRBV3-2) to TRBJ1-5; D might be TRBD1 (5 bases). V lost 4 bases and J lost 0, with 10 bases in between. In germline, CDR1 is LGHDT, CDR2 YNNKEL (reference sequence). The CDR3 is made up of 15 amino acids.

This chain uses TRBV2 with TRBJ2-1, with TRBD1 identical over 7 bases. Germline CDR1 and CDR2: SNHLY and FYNNEI. The CDR3 sequence is 14 residues long. Germline trimming cut 5 bases from V and 1 base from J; bases unmatched to any gene: 2. The CDR3 nucleotides read TGTGCCAGCAGTTACAGGGGATCCTACAATGAGCAGTTCTTC. Its translation is CASSYRGSYNEQFF.